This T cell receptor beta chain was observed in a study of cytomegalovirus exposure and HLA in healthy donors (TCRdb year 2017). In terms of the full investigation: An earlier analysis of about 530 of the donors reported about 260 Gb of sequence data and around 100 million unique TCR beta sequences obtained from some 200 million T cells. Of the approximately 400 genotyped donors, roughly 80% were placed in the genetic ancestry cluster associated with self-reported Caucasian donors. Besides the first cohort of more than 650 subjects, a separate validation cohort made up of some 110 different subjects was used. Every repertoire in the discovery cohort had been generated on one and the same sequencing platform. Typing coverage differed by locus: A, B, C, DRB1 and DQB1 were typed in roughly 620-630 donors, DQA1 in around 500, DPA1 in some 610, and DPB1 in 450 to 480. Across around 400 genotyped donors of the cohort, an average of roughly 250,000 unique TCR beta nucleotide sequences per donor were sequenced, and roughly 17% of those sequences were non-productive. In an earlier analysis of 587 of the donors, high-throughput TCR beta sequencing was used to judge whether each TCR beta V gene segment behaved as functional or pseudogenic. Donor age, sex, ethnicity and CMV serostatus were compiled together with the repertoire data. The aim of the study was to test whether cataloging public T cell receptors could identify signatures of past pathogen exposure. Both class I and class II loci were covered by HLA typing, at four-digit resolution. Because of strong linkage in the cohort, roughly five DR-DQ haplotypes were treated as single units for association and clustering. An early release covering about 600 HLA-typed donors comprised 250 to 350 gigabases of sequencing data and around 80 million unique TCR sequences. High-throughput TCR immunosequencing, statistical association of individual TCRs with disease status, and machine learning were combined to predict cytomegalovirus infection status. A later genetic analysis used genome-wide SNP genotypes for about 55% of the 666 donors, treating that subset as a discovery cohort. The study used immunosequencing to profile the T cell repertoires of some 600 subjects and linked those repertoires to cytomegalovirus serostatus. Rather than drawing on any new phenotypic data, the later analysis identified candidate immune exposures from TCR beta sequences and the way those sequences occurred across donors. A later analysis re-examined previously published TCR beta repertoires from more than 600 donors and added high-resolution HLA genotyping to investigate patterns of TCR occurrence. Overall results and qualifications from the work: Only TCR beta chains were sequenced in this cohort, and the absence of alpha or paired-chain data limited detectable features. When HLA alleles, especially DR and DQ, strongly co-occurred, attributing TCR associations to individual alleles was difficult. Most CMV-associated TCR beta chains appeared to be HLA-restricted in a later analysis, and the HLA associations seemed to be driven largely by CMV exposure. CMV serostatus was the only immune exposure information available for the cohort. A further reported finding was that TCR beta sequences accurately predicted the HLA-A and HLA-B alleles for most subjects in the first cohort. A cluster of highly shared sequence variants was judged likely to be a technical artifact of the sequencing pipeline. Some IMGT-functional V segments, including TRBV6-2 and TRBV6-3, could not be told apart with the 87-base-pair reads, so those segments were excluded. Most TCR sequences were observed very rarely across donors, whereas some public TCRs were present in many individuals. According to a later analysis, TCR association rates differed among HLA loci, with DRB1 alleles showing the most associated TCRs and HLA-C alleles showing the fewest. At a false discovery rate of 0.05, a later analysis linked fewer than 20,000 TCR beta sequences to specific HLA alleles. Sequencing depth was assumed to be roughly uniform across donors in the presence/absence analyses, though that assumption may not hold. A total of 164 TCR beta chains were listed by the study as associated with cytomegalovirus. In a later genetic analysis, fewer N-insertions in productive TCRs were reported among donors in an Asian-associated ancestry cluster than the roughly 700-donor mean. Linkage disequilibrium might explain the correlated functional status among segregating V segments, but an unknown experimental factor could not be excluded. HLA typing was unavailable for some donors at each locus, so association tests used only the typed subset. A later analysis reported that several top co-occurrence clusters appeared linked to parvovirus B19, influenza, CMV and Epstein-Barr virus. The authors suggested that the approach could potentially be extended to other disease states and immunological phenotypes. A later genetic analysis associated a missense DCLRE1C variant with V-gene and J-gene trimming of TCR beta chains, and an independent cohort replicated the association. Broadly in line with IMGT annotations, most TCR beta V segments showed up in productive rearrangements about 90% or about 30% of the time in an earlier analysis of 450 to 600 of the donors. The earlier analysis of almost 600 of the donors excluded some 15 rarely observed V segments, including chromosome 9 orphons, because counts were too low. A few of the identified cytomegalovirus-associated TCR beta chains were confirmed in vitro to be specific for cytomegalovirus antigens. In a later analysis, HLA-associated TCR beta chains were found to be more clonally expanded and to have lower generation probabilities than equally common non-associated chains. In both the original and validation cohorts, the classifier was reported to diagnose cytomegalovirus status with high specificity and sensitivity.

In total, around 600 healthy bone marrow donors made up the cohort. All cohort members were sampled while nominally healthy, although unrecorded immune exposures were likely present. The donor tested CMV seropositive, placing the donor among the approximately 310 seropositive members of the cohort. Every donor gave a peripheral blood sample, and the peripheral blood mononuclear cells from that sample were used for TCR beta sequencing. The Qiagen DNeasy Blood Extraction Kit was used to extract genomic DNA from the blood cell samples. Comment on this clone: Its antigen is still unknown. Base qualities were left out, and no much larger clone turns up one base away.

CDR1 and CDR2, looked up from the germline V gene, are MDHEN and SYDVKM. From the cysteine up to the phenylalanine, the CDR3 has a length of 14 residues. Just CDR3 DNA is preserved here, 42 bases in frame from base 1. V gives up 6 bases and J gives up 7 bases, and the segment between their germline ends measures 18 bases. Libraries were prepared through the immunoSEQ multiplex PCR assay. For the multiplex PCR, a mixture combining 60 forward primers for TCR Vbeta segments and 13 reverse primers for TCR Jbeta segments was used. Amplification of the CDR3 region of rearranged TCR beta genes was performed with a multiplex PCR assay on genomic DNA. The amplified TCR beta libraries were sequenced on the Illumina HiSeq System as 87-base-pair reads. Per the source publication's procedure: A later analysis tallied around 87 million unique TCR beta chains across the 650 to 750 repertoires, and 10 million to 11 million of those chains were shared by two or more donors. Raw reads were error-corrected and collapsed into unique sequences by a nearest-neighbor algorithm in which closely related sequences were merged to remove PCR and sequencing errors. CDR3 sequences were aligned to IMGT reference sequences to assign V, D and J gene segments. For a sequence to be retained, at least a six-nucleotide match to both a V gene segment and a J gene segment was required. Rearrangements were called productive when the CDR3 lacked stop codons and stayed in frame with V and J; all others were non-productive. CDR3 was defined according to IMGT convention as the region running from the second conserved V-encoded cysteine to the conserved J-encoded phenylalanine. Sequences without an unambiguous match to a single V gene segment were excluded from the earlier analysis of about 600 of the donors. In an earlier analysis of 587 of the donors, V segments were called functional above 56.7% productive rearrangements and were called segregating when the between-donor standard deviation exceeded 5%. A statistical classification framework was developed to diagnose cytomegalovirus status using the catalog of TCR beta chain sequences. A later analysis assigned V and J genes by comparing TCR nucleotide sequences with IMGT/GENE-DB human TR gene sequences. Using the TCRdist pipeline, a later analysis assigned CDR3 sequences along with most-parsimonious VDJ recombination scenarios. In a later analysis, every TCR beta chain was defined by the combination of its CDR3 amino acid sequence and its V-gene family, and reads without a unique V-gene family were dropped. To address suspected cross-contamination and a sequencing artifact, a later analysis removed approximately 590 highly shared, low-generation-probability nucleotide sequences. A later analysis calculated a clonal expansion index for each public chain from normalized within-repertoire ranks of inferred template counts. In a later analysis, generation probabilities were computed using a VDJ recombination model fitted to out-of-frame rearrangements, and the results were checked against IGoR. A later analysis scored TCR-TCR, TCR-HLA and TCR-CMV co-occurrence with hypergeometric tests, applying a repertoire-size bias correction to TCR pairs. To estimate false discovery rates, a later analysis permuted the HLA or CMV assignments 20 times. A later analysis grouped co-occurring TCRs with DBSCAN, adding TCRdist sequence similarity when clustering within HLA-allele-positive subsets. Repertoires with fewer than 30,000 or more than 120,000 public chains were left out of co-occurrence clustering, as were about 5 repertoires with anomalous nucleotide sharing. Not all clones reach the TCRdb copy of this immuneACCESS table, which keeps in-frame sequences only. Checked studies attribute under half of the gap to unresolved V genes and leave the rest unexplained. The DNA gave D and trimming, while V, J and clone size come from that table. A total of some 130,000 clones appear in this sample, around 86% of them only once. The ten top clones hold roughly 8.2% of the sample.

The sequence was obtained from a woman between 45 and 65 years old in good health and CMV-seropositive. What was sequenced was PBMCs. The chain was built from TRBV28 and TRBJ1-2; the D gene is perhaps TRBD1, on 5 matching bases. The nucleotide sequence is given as TGTGCCAGCAGCGGTACGGGAGTGGGGGGTGGCTACACCTTC. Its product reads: CASSGTGVGGGYTF.